This entry describes one TCR beta chain. In the PCR, 60 Vbeta and 13 Jbeta primers were used. Data came from immunoSEQ multiplex PCR; TCRdb stores just in-frame clones and leaves some out. The table lists almost 95,000 clones, approximately 71% of them singletons. This record belongs to a study of cytomegalovirus exposure and HLA in healthy donors. Germline trimming cut 0 bases from V and 3 bases from J; bases unmatched to any gene: 8. Germline CDR1 and CDR2: SGHNT and YYREEE (reference sequence). The CDR3 spans 17 residues. This TCR derives from a man between 50 and 59 years old in good health and CMV-seronegative. The rearrangement links TRBV5-4 to TRBJ2-3, with 9 bases matching TRBD2. Sequences were obtained from PBMCs. The CDR3 reads CASSLAVAGAGTDTQYF. The CDR3 DNA sequence: TGTGCCAGCAGCTTGGCCGTAGCGGGAGCTGGTACAGATACGCAGTATTTT. Full variable domain (missing parts from reference TRBV5-4 and TRBJ2-3): ETGVTQSPTHLIKTRGQQVTLRCSSQSGHNTVSWYQQALGQGPQFIFQYYREEENGRGNFPPRFSGLQFPNYSSELNVNALELDDSALYLCASSLAVAGAGTDTQYFGPGTRLTVL.